The source of this T cell receptor (beta chain) is a study of post-analysis software for immune sequencing data. Across the study: As for disease course, relapsing-remitting, secondary progressive and progressive-relapsing multiple sclerosis were all included. Study-wide results and caveats: In multiple sclerosis, normalized Chao1 diversity was significantly below that of controls.

This clonotype came up a few times. Its antigen is unknown. Unique molecular identifiers featured in each of the TCR beta cDNA libraries. Input amounts of 1 to 10 million T cells were used. These gave 500,000 or so cDNA molecules, so each molecule approximated one T cell. TCRdb re-called the PCR reads through MiXCR, storing one row per CDR3 protein. In the table there are roughly 200,000 distinct CDR3 sequences, 29% of which are singletons. The sequenced sample consisted of blood. The sequence was obtained from a girl aged 2-17 years with multiple sclerosis.

The CDR3 DNA sequence: TGCAGTGCCCGGGACAGCGGACGCCACACCTTC. Protein: CSARDSGRHTF. The gene calls are TRBV20-1 and TRBJ1-2; 7 bases fit TRBD1. The CDR3 length is 11 residues. The V and J ends lost 6 bases and 12 bases, in that order; junction bases with no gene match: 10. Germline V gives CDR1 DFQATT, CDR2 SNEGSKA (reference sequence).